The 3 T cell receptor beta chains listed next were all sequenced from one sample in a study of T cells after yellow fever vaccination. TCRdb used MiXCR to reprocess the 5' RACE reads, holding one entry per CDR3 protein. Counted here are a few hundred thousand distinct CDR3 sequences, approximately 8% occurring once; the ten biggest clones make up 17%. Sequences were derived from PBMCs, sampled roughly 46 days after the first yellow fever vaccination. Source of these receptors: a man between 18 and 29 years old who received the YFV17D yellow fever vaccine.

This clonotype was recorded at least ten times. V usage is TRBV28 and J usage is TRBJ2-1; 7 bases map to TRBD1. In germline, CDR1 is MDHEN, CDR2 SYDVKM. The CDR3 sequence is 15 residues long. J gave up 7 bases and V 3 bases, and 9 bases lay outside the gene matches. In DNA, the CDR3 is TGTGCCAGCAGTTTTATAGGTAACAGGGGAAATGAGCAGTTCTTC. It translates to CASSFIGNRGNEQFF.

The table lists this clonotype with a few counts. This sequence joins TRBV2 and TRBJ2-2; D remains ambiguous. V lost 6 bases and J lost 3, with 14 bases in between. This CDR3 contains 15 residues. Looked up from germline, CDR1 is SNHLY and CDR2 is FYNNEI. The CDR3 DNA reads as TGTGCCAGCAGGACCTCGCCAGGCCACACCGGGGAGCTGTTTTTT. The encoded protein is CASRTSPGHTGELFF.

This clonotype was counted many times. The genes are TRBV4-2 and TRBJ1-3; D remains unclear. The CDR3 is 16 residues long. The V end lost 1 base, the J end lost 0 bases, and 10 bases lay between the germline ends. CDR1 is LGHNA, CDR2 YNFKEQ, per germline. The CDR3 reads CASSQGGLDSGNTIYF. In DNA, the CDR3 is TGTGCCAGCAGCCAAGGTGGTTTGGACTCTGGAAACACCATATATTTT.